Listed here are 5 T cell receptor beta chains from one sample, sequenced in a study of CD8 T cells in ankylosing spondylitis. TCRdb re-derived calls from the 5' RACE reads in MiXCR, one entry per CDR3 protein. The data hold roughly 100,000 distinct CDR3 sequences, with under 30% observed a single time. The specimen sequenced was synovial fluid, either unsorted or a sorted T cell fraction (not recorded which). The receptors were sampled from a male donor with ankylosing spondylitis.

The J gene is TRBJ2-1, the V gene TRBV6-1; 10 nucleotides line up with TRBD2. Germline CDR1 and CDR2: MNHNS and SASEGT. CDR3 length: 14 amino acids. V shed 6 bases and J 6 bases; nucleotides not matched to a gene: 5. CDR3 sequence: CASRLAGDSNEQFF. The CDR3 nucleotides read TGTGCCAGCAGGCTAGCGGGAGATAGCAATGAGCAGTTCTTC.

This clonotype appeared a single time. The chain has TRBV7-2 and TRBJ2-3, with a weak D call TRBD2 (5 bases). The CDR3 has 15 amino acids. The V end was cut by 1 base, the J end by 1 base, with 9 bases between. Germline loops: CDR1 SGHTA, CDR2 FQGNSA. The CDR3 coding sequence is TGTGCCAGCAGCTTAGTTTTCGGGGGCACAGATACGCAGTATTTT. Protein sequence: CASSLVFGGTDTQYF. Full variable domain (rest looked up from reference TRBV7-2 and TRBJ2-3): GAGVSQSPSNKVTEKGKDVELRCDPISGHTALYWYRQSLGQGLEFLIYFQGNSAPDKSGLPSDRFSAERTGGSVSTLTIQRTQQEDSAVYLCASSLVFGGTDTQYFGPGTRLTVL.

This clonotype was counted ten times or more. The CDR3 region is CASSQRGLAGVSYNEQFF. CDR3 DNA sequence: TGTGCCAGCAGCCAACGGGGACTAGCGGGAGTTTCTTACAATGAGCAGTTCTTC. The chain is built from TRBV3-1 and TRBJ2-1; 14 nucleotides line up with TRBD2. The CDR3 consists of 18 residues. CDR1 and CDR2 from the germline V gene are LGHDT and YNNKEL (reference sequence). V lost 2 bases to trimming and J lost 4 bases; unmatched junction nucleotides: 7.

The table lists this clonotype with a few counts. The rearrangement uses TRBV24-1 and TRBJ2-7; no reliable D call. This CDR3 is 9 amino acids long. Germline V lookup: CDR1 KGHDR, CDR2 SFDVKD. V lost 9 bases and J lost 4, with 3 bases in between. The CDR3 bases are TGTGCCACCCTGTACGAGCAGTACGTC. Translated: CATLYEQYV.

This rearrangement joins TRBV5-6 to TRBJ1-1; tentatively, D is TRBD1 (6 bases). The CDR3 length is 14 residues. In germline, CDR1 is SGHDT, CDR2 YYEEEE. The V end was cut by 4 bases, the J end by 7 bases, with 17 bases between. For the CDR3, the DNA is TGTGCCAGCAGCGCCCCGACAGGTCTTGGTGAAGCTTTCTTT. It translates to CASSAPTGLGEAFF. Looking up the rest from reference TRBV5-6 and TRBJ1-1 gives the full variable domain: DAGVTQSPTHLIKTRGQQVTLRCSPKSGHDTVSWYQQALGQGPQFIFQYYEEEERQRGNFPDRFSGHQFPNYSSELNVNALLLGDSALYLCASSAPTGLGEAFFGQGTRLTVV.